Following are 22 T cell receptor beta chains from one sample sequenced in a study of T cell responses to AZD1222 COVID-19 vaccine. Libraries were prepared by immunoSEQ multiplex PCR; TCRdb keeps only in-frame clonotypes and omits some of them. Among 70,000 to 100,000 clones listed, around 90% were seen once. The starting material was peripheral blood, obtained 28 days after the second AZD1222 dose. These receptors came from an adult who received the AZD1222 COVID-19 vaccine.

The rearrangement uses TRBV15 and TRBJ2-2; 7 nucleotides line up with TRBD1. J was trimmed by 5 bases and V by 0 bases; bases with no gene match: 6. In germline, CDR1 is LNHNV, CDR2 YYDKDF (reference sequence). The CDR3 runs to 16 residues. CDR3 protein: CATSRDLGRGTGELFF. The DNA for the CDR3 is TGTGCCACCAGCAGAGATCTCGGCAGGGGGACCGGGGAGCTGTTTTTT.

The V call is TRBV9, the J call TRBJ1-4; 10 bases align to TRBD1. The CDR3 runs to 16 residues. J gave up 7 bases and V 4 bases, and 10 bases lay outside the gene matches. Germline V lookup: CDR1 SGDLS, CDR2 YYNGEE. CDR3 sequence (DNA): TGTGCCAGCAGCCCCGAATCCGGGACAGGGGCTGAAAAACTGTTTTTT. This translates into CASSPESGTGAEKLFF.

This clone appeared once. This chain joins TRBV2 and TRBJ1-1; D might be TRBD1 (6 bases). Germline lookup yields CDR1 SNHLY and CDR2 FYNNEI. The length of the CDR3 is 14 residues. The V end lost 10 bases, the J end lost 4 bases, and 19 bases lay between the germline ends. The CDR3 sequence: CATNNQQGITEAFF. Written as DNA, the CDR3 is TGTGCCACCAACAACCAACAGGGTATCACTGAAGCTTTCTTT.

The CDR3 here is CATATYGDLSYGYTF. CDR3 nucleotides: TGTGCCACCGCAACCTACGGGGATTTAAGCTATGGCTACACCTTC. V and J are TRBV2 and TRBJ1-2, with D unresolved. Trimming shortened V by 10 bases and J by 4 bases, and 22 bases separated the two germline ends. Germline loops: CDR1 SNHLY, CDR2 FYNNEI. The CDR3 totals 15 residues.

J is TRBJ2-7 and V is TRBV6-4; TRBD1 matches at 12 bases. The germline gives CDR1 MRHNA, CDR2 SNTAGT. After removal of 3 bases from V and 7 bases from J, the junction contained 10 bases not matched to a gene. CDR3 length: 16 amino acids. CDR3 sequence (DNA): TGTGCCAGCAGTGAGAAGCCGGGACAGGGGGCGGGGGAGCAGTACTTC. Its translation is CASSEKPGQGAGEQYF.

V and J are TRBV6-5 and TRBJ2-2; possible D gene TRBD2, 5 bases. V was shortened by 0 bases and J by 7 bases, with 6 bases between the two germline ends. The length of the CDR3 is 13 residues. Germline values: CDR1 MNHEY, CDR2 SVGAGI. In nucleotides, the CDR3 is TGTGCCAGCAGTTACTCGACTAACGGGGAGCTGTTTTTT. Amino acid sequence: CASSYSTNGELFF.

CDR3 sequence (DNA): TGTGCCATCAGTGAAACAGGGGGGACCGGGGAGCTGTTTTTT. It codes for CAISETGGTGELFF. The genes are TRBV10-3 and TRBJ2-2; 8 bases are shared with TRBD1. V gave up 3 bases and J gave up 5 bases; unmatched junction bases: 2. Germline CDR1 and CDR2: ENHRY and SYGVKD. This CDR3 region has 14 residues.

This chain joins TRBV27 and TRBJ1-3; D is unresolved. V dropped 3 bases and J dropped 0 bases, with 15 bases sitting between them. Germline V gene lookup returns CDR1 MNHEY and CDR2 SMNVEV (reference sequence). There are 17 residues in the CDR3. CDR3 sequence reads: CASSFGPRVHSGNTIYF. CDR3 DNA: TGTGCCAGCAGTTTTGGGCCCCGGGTGCACTCTGGAAACACCATATATTTT.

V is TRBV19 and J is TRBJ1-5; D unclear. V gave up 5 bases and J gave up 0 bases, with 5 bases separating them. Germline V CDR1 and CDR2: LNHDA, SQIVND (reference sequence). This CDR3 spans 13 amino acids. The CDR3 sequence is CASSSGSNQPQHF. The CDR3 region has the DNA TGTGCCAGTAGTTCGGGTAGCAATCAGCCCCAGCATTTT.

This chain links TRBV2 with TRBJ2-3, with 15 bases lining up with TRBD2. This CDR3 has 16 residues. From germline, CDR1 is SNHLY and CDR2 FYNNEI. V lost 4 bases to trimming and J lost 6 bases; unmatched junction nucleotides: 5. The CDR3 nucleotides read TGTGCCAGCAGTGTACCCGGGACTAGCGGGGGGGATACGCAGTATTTT. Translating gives CASSVPGTSGGDTQYF.

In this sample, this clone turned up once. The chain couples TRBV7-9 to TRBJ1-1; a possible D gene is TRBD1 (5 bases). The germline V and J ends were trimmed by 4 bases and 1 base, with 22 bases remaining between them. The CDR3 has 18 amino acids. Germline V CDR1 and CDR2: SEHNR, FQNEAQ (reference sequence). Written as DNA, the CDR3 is TGTGCCAGCAGCTCAACGGTTCGCCCAGGGACGGGGAACACTGAAGCTTTCTTT. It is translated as CASSSTVRPGTGNTEAFF.

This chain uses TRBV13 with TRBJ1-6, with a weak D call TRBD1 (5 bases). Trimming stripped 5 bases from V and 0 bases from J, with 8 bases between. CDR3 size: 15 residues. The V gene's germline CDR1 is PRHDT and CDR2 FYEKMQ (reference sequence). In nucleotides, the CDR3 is TGTGCCAGCAGCCCGGGGCCCTCCTATAATTCACCCCTCCACTTT. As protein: CASSPGPSYNSPLHF. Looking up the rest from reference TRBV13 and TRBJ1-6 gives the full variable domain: AAGVIQSPRHLIKEKRETATLKCYPIPRHDTVYWYQQGPGQDPQFLISFYEKMQSDKGSIPDRFSAQQFSDYHSELNMSSLELGDSALYFCASSPGPSYNSPLHFGNGTRLTVT.

CDR3 amino acids: CASSAIRDTEQYF. CDR3 coding DNA: TGTGCCAGCAGCGCGATCCGGGACACCGAGCAGTACTTC. The chain couples TRBV7-9 to TRBJ2-7; perhaps TRBD1 as D (6 bases). Germline V gives CDR1 SEHNR, CDR2 FQNEAQ (reference sequence). V dropped 5 bases and J dropped 6 bases, with 14 bases sitting between them. This CDR3 has 13 residues.

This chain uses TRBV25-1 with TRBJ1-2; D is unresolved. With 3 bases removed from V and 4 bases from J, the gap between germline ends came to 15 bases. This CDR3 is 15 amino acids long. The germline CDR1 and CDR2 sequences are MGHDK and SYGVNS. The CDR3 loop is CASSDRRADVYGYTF. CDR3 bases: TGTGCCAGCAGTGATAGGAGGGCGGATGTCTATGGCTACACCTTC.

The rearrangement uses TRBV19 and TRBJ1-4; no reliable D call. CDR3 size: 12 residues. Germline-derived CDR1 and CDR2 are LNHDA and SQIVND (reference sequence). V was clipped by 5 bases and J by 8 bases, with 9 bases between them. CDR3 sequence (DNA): TGTGCCAGTAGTGCTGGGAGGGAAAAACTGTTTTTT. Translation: CASSAGREKLFF.

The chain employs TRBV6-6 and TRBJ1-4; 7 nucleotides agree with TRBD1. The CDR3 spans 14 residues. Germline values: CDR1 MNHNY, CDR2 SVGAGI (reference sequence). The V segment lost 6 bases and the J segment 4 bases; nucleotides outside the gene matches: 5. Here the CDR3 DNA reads TGTGCCAGCAGCCAGGACAGGAGTAATGAAAAACTGTTTTTT. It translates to CASSQDRSNEKLFF.

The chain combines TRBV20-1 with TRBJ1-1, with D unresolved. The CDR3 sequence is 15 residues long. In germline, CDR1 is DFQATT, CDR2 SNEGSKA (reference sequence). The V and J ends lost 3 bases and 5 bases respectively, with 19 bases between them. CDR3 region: CSASRGRVVGTEAFF. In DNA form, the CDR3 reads TGCAGTGCTAGTCGGGGTAGAGTGGTGGGAACTGAAGCTTTCTTT.

The CDR3 DNA is TGTGCCACCAAGGACAGTGGGTACGAAAAACTGTTTTTT. Translating gives CATKDSGYEKLFF. The chain uses TRBV15 and TRBJ1-4; a possible D gene is TRBD1 (6 bases). CDR3 length: 13 residues. V shed 7 bases and J shed 8 bases, with 14 bases lying between them. Germline assignment: CDR1 LNHNV and CDR2 YYDKDF (reference sequence). Together with reference TRBV15 and TRBJ1-4, the CDR3 gives the full variable domain: DAMVIQNPRYQVTQFGKPVTLSCSQTLNHNVMYWYQQKSSQAPKLLFHYYDKDFNNEADTPDNFQSRRPNTSFCFLDIRSPGLGDTAMYLCATKDSGYEKLFFGSGTQLSVL.

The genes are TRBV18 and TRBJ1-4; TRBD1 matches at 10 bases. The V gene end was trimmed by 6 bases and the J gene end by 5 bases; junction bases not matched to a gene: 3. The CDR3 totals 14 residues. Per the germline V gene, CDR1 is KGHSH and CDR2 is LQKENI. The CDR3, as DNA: TGTGCCAGCTCCTCGGACAGGGGGAATGAAAAACTGTTTTTT. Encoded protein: CASSSDRGNEKLFF. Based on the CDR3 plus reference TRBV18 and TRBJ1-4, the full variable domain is NAGVMQNPRHLVRRRGQEARLRCSPMKGHSHVYWYRQLPEEGLKFMVYLQKENIIDESGMPKERFSAEFPKEGPSILRIQQVVRGDSAAYFCASSSDRGNEKLFFGSGTQLSVL.

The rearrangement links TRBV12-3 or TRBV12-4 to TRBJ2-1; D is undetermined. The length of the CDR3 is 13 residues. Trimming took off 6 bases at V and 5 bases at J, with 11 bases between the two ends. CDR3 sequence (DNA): TGTGCCAGCAGCACTGAGCTCCACAATGAGCAGTTCTTC. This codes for CASSTELHNEQFF.

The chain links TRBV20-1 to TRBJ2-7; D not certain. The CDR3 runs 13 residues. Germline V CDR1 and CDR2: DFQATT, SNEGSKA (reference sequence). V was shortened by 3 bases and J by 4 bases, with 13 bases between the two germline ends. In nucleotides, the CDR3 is TGCAGTGCTAGTTTTGTCGACCGATACGAGCAGTACTTC. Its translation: CSASFVDRYEQYF.

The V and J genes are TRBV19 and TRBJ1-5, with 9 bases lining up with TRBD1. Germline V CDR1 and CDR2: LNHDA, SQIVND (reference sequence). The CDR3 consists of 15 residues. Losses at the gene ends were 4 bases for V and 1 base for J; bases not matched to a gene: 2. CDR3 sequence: CASSRQGGSNQPQHF. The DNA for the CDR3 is TGTGCCAGTAGTAGACAGGGGGGAAGCAATCAGCCCCAGCATTTT.